Sequencing of this T cell receptor (beta chain) was carried out in a study of T cell changes during pregnancy in multiple sclerosis (dated 2019 in TCRdb). A note on the overall study: The study looked at changes in the T cell repertoire across pregnancy in women with multiple sclerosis.

Library preparation was by the immunoSEQ multiplex PCR assay. Not all clones reach the TCRdb copy of this immuneACCESS table, which keeps in-frame sequences only. Checked studies attribute under half of the gap to unresolved V genes and leave the rest unexplained. The sample includes under 70,000 clones, with approximately 94% observed a single time. The ten largest make up just over 2.5% of the sample. With respect to this clone: This receptor's antigen is unknown. Base-call qualities are not available, and no considerably larger clone is one nucleotide away.

The CDR3 holds 14 amino acids from the cysteine to the phenylalanine. Only CDR3 DNA is held: 42 bases, read in frame from base 1. According to the germline V gene (reference sequence), CDR1 reads MNHEY and CDR2 reads SMNVEV. V is trimmed back by 3 bases and J by 4 bases, and the junction contains 4 bases that no gene match accounts for. Sequenced here: CD8+ T cells from peripheral blood mononuclear cells, sampled after pregnancy. This TCR was sampled from a female donor with multiple sclerosis, enrolled in a pregnancy study. The chain couples TRBV27 to TRBJ1-2, and 8 junctional nucleotides match TRBD1. The CDR3 protein: CASSLRTGSYGYTF. The nucleotides read TGTGCCAGCAGTTTGCGGACAGGGTCCTATGGCTACACCTTC.